Presented here are 11 T cell receptor beta chains from one specimen sequenced in a study of shared clonotypes between healthy human individuals. TCRdb keeps only in-frame clones here, not all; method: immunoSEQ multiplex PCR. The table has roughly 1.4 million clones, just under 99% seen once. The sample comprised naive CD4+ T cells sorted from blood. Subset in this sample: CD45RA+ positively selected. The receptor set was obtained from a man aged 25-45 years in good health.

The chain joins TRBV18 to TRBJ1-5; D is uncertain. Germline lookup yields CDR1 KGHSH and CDR2 LQKENI. V dropped 1 base and J dropped 1 base, with 8 bases sitting between them. The CDR3 is 15 residues long. The chain's CDR3 is CASSPRGESNQPQHF. The DNA for the CDR3 is TGTGCCAGCTCACCACGCGGGGAAAGCAATCAGCCCCAGCATTTT.

CDR3 in DNA: TGCGCCAGCAGCTTGATTGGACTAGCAGGTGAGCAGTTCTTC. It specifies CASSLIGLAGEQFF. The rearrangement joins TRBV5-1 to TRBJ2-1, with 8 bases identical to TRBD2. V lost 1 base and J lost 9; bases outside the gene matches: 6. Looked up from germline, CDR1 is SGHRS and CDR2 is YFSETQ. The length of the CDR3 is 14 residues.

The V gene is TRBV10-3, the J gene TRBJ2-6; a possible D gene is TRBD1 (6 bases). The CDR3 runs 19 residues. Germline V gives CDR1 ENHRY, CDR2 SYGVKD. Trimming took off 3 bases at V and 4 bases at J, with 22 bases between the two ends. As DNA, the CDR3 is TGTGCCATCAGTGACCCCAGGGGCCCTAGCTCGTTCGGGGCCAACGTCCTGACTTTC. Encoded protein: CAISDPRGPSSFGANVLTF.

About this clone: This same CDR3 is encoded by further DNA sequences in the sample. J is TRBJ2-7 and V is TRBV7-9; TRBD1 agrees at 8 bases. The junction had 7 bases not matched to a gene; V was cut back by 3 bases and J by 6 bases. The CDR3 spans 14 residues. Germline CDR1 and CDR2: SEHNR and FQNEAQ (reference sequence). The CDR3 protein is CASSFDRGIGEQYF. The CDR3 DNA sequence: TGTGCCAGCAGCTTCGACAGGGGCATTGGCGAGCAGTACTTC.

The genes are TRBV19 and TRBJ2-1, with a tentative D call TRBD1 (6 bases). V was trimmed by 5 bases and J by 0 bases, leaving 14 bases between them. This CDR3 region has 16 residues. Germline V gives CDR1 LNHDA, CDR2 SQIVND (reference sequence). The CDR3 DNA sequence: TGTGCCAGTAGTCCCCAGGGGCGAAGCTCCTACAATGAGCAGTTCTTC. Translating it yields CASSPQGRSSYNEQFF.

The gene calls are TRBV10-1 and TRBJ1-3; D remains unclear. Germline CDR1 is WNHNN and CDR2 is SYGVQD (reference sequence). This CDR3 contains 13 residues. The ends were cut back, 4 bases at V and 0 bases at J, with 4 bases in the middle. The CDR3 DNA sequence: TGCGCCAGCAGTGTCTCCTCTGGAAACACCATATATTTT. It is translated as CASSVSSGNTIYF.

The CDR3 DNA sequence: TGTGCCAGCAGCGCCTTGGGGGAGGGTGGCTTCTTC. Protein sequence: CASSALGEGGFF. This chain joins TRBV5-4 and TRBJ2-1; 7 positions agree with TRBD2. CDR3 length: 12 residues. V gave up 4 bases and J gave up 16 bases; unmatched junction bases: 11. Germline-derived CDR1 and CDR2 are SGHNT and YYREEE (reference sequence).

This rearrangement joins TRBV7-7 to TRBJ2-7; D could derive from TRBD1 or TRBD2 (5 bases each). The V gene's germline CDR1 is SSHAT and CDR2 FNYEAQ (reference sequence). Trimming removed 1 base from V and 6 bases from J, with 22 bases in between. This CDR3 has 17 residues. CDR3 amino acids: CASSLDRLGPRGAEQYF. The CDR3 nucleotides are TGTGCCAGCAGCTTAGACCGTCTGGGACCGCGTGGCGCCGAGCAGTACTTC.

The V gene is TRBV2, the J gene TRBJ2-7; D possibly corresponds to TRBD2 (6 bases). The CDR3 runs to 13 residues. CDR1 and CDR2 (germline): SNHLY, FYNNEI. The V end was cut by 1 base, the J end by 9 bases, with 13 bases between. CDR3 DNA sequence: TGTGCCAGCAGTGAAGTTTGGCGGGACGGGCAGTACTTC. This codes for CASSEVWRDGQYF.

This chain connects TRBV18 to TRBJ1-2; D gene ambiguous. V was shortened by 2 bases and J by 3 bases, with 4 bases between the two germline ends. The CDR3 runs to 12 residues. CDR1 KGHSH and CDR2 LQKENI come from the germline V gene. The CDR3 DNA is TGTGCCAGCTCACCAACAGACTATGGCTACACCTTC. It is translated as CASSPTDYGYTF.

The chain joins TRBV2 to TRBJ2-7, with no clear D. Trimming took off 6 bases at V and 3 bases at J, with 12 bases between the two ends. The CDR3 has 13 residues. Germline CDR1 is SNHLY and CDR2 is FYNNEI. CDR3 bases: TGTGCCAGCAGCGTCGACGTGGGCTACGAGCAGTACTTC. Translated, it gives CASSVDVGYEQYF. The whole variable domain, remainder taken from reference TRBV2 and TRBJ2-7, is EPEVTQTPSHQVTQMGQEVILRCVPISNHLYFYWYRQILGQKVEFLVSFYNNEISEKSEIFDDQFSVERPDGSNFTLKIRSTKLEDSAMYFCASSVDVGYEQYFGPGTRLTVT.